Listed below are T cell receptor beta chains from one sample, sequenced in a study of T-cell memory formation after mild COVID-19. TCRdb re-called the 5' RACE reads through MiXCR, storing one row per CDR3 protein. The sample consists of a few hundred thousand distinct CDR3 sequences, approximately 22% of them appearing once. Input material: PBMCs or a T cell subset sorted from them (not recorded which). Source of these receptors: a man aged 18 to 30 who had mild COVID-19 (a few samples of this study predate the infection). Cell type and time point are not known. The CDR3 runs from the conserved cysteine through the conserved F or W. D genes are given only for firm matches. Not every row has a clone size; where given, it reads once, few, many or a size class.

TRBJ2-5	.	TRBV9	TRBD2	TGTGCCAGCAGCTCCAGACTAGCGGGGGCCGAGACCCAGTACTTC	CASSSRLAGAETQYF
TRBJ2-5	few	TRBV7-2	TRBD2	TGTGCCAGCAGAAGCGGGGGCTCCCAAGAGACCCAGTACTTC	CASRSGGSQETQYF
TRBJ1-3	few	TRBV18	TRBD1	TGTGCCAGCTCACCGGACAGGGACTCTGGAAACACCATATATTTT	CASSPDRDSGNTIYF
TRBJ2-1	few	TRBV6-4	.	TGTGCCAGCAGTGGAGGGGGGGCGCCGAGTGAGCAGTTCTTC	CASSGGGAPSEQFF
TRBJ2-5	.	TRBV5-1	TRBD1	TGCGCCAGCAGCTTATATGACAGGGGACGAGAGACCCAGTACTTC	CASSLYDRGRETQYF
TRBJ1-1	few	TRBV6-5	.	TGTGCCAGCAGTTACTCTCCGGGACAAGTTAAAGCTTTCTTT	CASSYSPGQVKAFF
TRBJ2-7	.	TRBV7-2	.	TGTGCCAGCAGCTTAGCAGGGAGAGGCTACGAGCAGTACTTC	CASSLAGRGYEQYF
TRBJ1-1	few	TRBV20-1	TRBD1	TGCAGCGCTACAGACAGGGACGACACTGAAGCTTTCTTT	CSATDRDDTEAFF
TRBJ2-3	.	TRBV29-1	.	TGCAGCGTTTCCCGGGCAGATACGCAGTATTTT	CSVSRADTQYF
TRBJ1-6	.	TRBV20-1	.	TGCAGTGTTAGGAGGGTGGGGTATAATTCACCCCTCCACTTT	CSVRRVGYNSPLHF
TRBJ1-1	.	TRBV6-4	.	TGTGCCAGCAGTGAATCGGAGAACACTGAAGCTTTCTTT	CASSESENTEAFF
TRBJ2-2	few	TRBV15	TRBD1	TGTGCCACCAGCAGAGGCCCTGGACAGGGGTACACCGGGGAGCTGTTTTTT	CATSRGPGQGYTGELFF
TRBJ2-5	.	TRBV7-9	.	TGTGCCAGCAGCCTGCGGGAAGGGGCCCAAGAGACCCAGTACTTC	CASSLREGAQETQYF
TRBJ1-1	.	TRBV27	.	TGTGCCAGCAAAGGGACGGGTATTGAAGCTTTCTTT	CASKGTGIEAFF
TRBJ1-1	few	TRBV7-6	.	TGTGCCAGCAGCTTGGGGGGGTGGACTGAAGCTTTCTTT	CASSLGGWTEAFF
TRBJ1-1	few	TRBV2	TRBD1	TGTGCCAGCAGTATGACAGGGGGCTCGGGGAACACTGAAGCTTTCTTT	CASSMTGGSGNTEAFF
TRBJ1-5	few	TRBV4-3	.	TGCGCCAGCAGCCAAGAGCACTCGGGGGGGCAGCCCCAGCATTTT	CASSQEHSGGQPQHF
TRBJ1-3	.	TRBV7-9	.	TGTGCCAGCAGGCTATCGACTGGAAACACCATATATTTT	CASRLSTGNTIYF
TRBJ1-3	.	TRBV30	.	TGTGCCTGGAGTGTAGGCATTCCCGGGGCTGGAAACACCATATATTTT	CAWSVGIPGAGNTIYF
TRBJ1-6	many	TRBV25-1	.	TGTGCCAGCAGTGAAGGATCACCCCTCCACTTT	CASSEGSPLHF
TRBJ2-1	few	TRBV7-2	.	TGTGCCAGCAGAATGACAAGGCCTGACAATGAGCAGTTCTTC	CASRMTRPDNEQFF
TRBJ1-4	.	TRBV5-1	.	TGCGCCAGCAGCTTGGAACCAGGGGAAGAAAAACTGTTTTTT	CASSLEPGEEKLFF
TRBJ1-2	.	TRBV6-1	TRBD1	TGTGCCAGCAGTGAAGGTACAGGGGGCAGGAATGGCTACACCTTC	CASSEGTGGRNGYTF
TRBJ2-7	.	TRBV5-6	.	TGTGCCAGCAGCTTCAACCGGGACACCAACTACGAGCAGTACTTC	CASSFNRDTNYEQYF
TRBJ1-2	few	TRBV4-2	.	TGTGCCAGCAGCCAAGATTGGGCGTCGGGGGGCGTTGGCTACACCTTC	CASSQDWASGGVGYTF
TRBJ1-5	.	TRBV28	.	TGTGCCAGCAGCGACGGAGGGGCTGGCAATCAGCCCCAGCATTTT	CASSDGGAGNQPQHF
TRBJ1-5	few	TRBV15	.	TGTGCCACCAGCCCTACAGGGTTCAATCAGCCCCAGCATTTT	CATSPTGFNQPQHF
TRBJ1-2	.	TRBV14	.	TGTGCCAGCAGCGCAACGTTTGGCTACACCTTC	CASSATFGYTF
TRBJ2-7	.	TRBV4-1	.	TGCGCCAGCAGCCAAGAAAGGGACGGGGAAGCCTACGAGCAGTACTTC	CASSQERDGEAYEQYF
TRBJ2-2	few	TRBV5-1	.	TGCGCCAGCAGCCTGGATGGGGGCTCCGGGGAGCTGTTTTTT	CASSLDGGSGELFF
TRBJ2-1	few	TRBV7-2	.	TGTGCCAGCACCCTGGGGCCATACAATGAGCAGTTCTTC	CASTLGPYNEQFF
TRBJ1-1	.	TRBV5-1	.	TGCGCCAGCACTCTAGGAGGTCGCGTCGTTAACACTGAAGCTTTCTTT	CASTLGGRVVNTEAFF
TRBJ2-3	few	TRBV7-9	TRBD1	TGTGCCAGCAGCGGGCCGGGACAGTACACAGATACGCAGTATTTT	CASSGPGQYTDTQYF
TRBJ2-3	.	TRBV7-3	.	TGTGCCAGCAGTCCCCCGGGGCAAAGTACGCAGTATTTT	CASSPPGQSTQYF
TRBJ2-1	.	TRBV18	.	TGTGCCAGCTCACCACGGGGACAATTATACAATGAGCAGTTCTTC	CASSPRGQLYNEQFF
TRBJ1-1	.	TRBV6-5	.	TGTGCCAGCAGTTATGAGGGGGGCACTGAAGCTTTCTTT	CASSYEGGTEAFF
TRBJ1-1	.	TRBV6-1	.	TGTGCCAGCAGTGAATCGGCAGGGAGGATAGACACTGAAGCTTTCTTT	CASSESAGRIDTEAFF
TRBJ2-1	many	TRBV7-7	.	TGTGCCAGCAGCTTAGGCGATCCGAATGAGCAGTTCTTC	CASSLGDPNEQFF
TRBJ2-2	many	TRBV12-3/TRBV12-4	.	TGTGCCAGCAGTTTTAGGGGCGCCGGGGAGCTGTTTTTT	CASSFRGAGELFF
TRBJ1-1	few	TRBV5-1	.	TGCGCCAGCAGCTTGGGGGGTTTGAGCGGGGCTGAAGCTTTCTTT	CASSLGGLSGAEAFF
TRBJ2-1	.	TRBV3-1	.	TGTGCCAGCAGCCCCCTGGCGAGGGGGGGCTCCTACAATGAGCAGTTCTTC	CASSPLARGGSYNEQFF
TRBJ1-1	.	TRBV19	.	TGTGCCAGTAGTCCGACACGGGACGGACGCCCAGCTTTCTTT	CASSPTRDGRPAFF
TRBJ2-2	few	TRBV7-2	TRBD2	TGTGCCAGCAGGCTTAGCGGGACCGGGGAGCTGTTTTTT	CASRLSGTGELFF
TRBJ2-7	.	TRBV6-2/TRBV6-3	.	TGTGCCAGCAGTTACCAAAATTACGAGCAGTACTTC	CASSYQNYEQYF
TRBJ1-2	few	TRBV24-1	.	TGTGCCACAGGACAGACGGATGGCTACACCTTC	CATGQTDGYTF
TRBJ2-5	.	TRBV5-5	.	TGTGCCAGCAGCAAGGACGGGAAAGAGACCCAGCACTTC	CASSKDGKETQHF
TRBJ1-2	.	TRBV5-1	.	TGCGCCAGCAGCTTGGCCCCCACCTATGGCTACACCTTC	CASSLAPTYGYTF
TRBJ1-3	.	TRBV6-2/TRBV6-3	.	TGTGCCAGCAGTTACTCGTACGACCGAGCCTCTGGAAACACCATATATTTT	CASSYSYDRASGNTIYF
TRBJ2-1	few	TRBV4-1	TRBD2	TGCGCCAGCAGCCACGGTCCCCGCCCAGGTCTCTGGGGGGGTGAGCAGTTCTTC	CASSHGPRPGLWGGEQFF
TRBJ2-1	.	TRBV7-3	TRBD2	TGTGCCAGCAGCTATAGAGGACTAGCGGGTTTTGGCAATGAGCAGTTCTTC	CASSYRGLAGFGNEQFF
TRBJ2-5	few	TRBV20-1	TRBD2	TGCAGTGCTAGAAGCCGGGGGGGCATGGAGACCCAGTACTTC	CSARSRGGMETQYF
TRBJ2-5	once	TRBV6-6	TRBD2	TGTGCCAGCAGGAGCGGGAGAATGGGGACCCAGTACTTC	CASRSGRMGTQYF
TRBJ1-1	.	TRBV7-2	.	TGTGCCAGCAGCCGTTCGTGGGAAGCTTTCTTT	CASSRSWEAFF
TRBJ1-5	.	TRBV6-5	.	TGTGCCAGCAGCCTGGACAGATTTCAGCCCCAGCATTTT	CASSLDRFQPQHF
TRBJ1-1	.	TRBV10-3	TRBD1	TGTGCCATCAGTGGACAGGGAAATGTGAACACTGAAGCTTTCTTT	CAISGQGNVNTEAFF
TRBJ1-1	.	TRBV7-9	.	TGTGCCAGCAGCACAACTTATGGCAGTCAAGGGGAAGCTTTCTTT	CASSTTYGSQGEAFF
TRBJ2-1	.	TRBV6-2/TRBV6-3	TRBD2	TGTGCCAGCAGGGGGGGGACGAAATACAATGAGCAGTTCTTC	CASRGGTKYNEQFF